Following are 4 T cell receptor beta chains from one sample sequenced in a study of siplizumab effects on memory and regulatory T cells. Only in-frame clones appear in the TCRdb table, and some are missing; sequencing was by immunoSEQ multiplex PCR. This sample yields tens of thousands of clones, of which over 95% are seen a single time; 0.85% to 1.4% belongs to the top ten. Material: naive CD8+ T cells sorted from blood. Receptor source: a human donor in good health.

This rearrangement joins TRBV7-6 to TRBJ2-1, with D perhaps TRBD2 (6 bases). Germline assignment: CDR1 SGHVS and CDR2 FNYEAQ. The CDR3 is 13 amino acids. V was clipped by 5 bases and J by 4 bases, with 9 bases between them. Here the CDR3 DNA reads TGTGCCAGCAGCCCGACTAGGTACAATGAGCAGTTCTTC. Translation gives CASSPTRYNEQFF.

The rearrangement joins TRBV10-1 to TRBJ2-7, with TRBD2 identical over 8 bases. The CDR3 covers 16 residues. Per the germline V gene, CDR1 is WNHNN and CDR2 is SYGVQD (reference sequence). The ends lost 6 bases at V and 1 base at J; junction bases unmatched: 11. The CDR3 here is CASSQKQRERSYEQYF. The CDR3 region has the DNA TGCGCCAGCAGCCAGAAACAGCGGGAGCGATCCTACGAGCAGTACTTC.

This clone turned up a few times. J is TRBJ2-2 and V is TRBV7-6; D remains ambiguous. V was shortened by 4 bases and J by 0 bases, with 9 bases between the two germline ends. CDR3 length equals 15 residues. The germline V gene has CDR1 SGHVS and CDR2 FNYEAQ. The CDR3 here is CASSSYATNTGELFF. Written as DNA, the CDR3 is TGTGCCAGCAGCTCCTACGCTACGAACACCGGGGAGCTGTTTTTT.

The chain uses TRBV27 and TRBJ2-7, with D unclear. The CDR3 has 14 amino acids. Germline V gene data show CDR1 as MNHEY and CDR2 as SMNVEV (reference sequence). Trimming left V 4 bases short and J 3 bases short, with 13 bases between. The DNA of the CDR3 is TGTGCCAGCAGTTCGGTTAGCAGGAACTACGAGCAGTACTTC. This gives the protein CASSSVSRNYEQYF.